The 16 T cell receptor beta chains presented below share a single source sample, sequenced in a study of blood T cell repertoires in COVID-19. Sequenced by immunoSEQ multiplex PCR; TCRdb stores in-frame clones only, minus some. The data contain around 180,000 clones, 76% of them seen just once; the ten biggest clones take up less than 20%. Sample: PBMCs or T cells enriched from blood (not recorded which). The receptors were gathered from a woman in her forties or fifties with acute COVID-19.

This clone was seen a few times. CDR3 bases: TGCAGCGTTGAAGACCTAAACACTGAAGCTTTCTTT. It translates to CSVEDLNTEAFF. The V gene is TRBV29-1, the J gene TRBJ1-1; D remains unclear. From germline, CDR1 is SQVTM and CDR2 ANQGSEA. This CDR3 is 12 amino acids long. Trimming shortened V by 0 bases and J by 2 bases, and 4 bases separated the two germline ends.

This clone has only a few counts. Here the CDR3 reads CAWSVVGSYNQPQHF. The CDR3 DNA is TGTGCCTGGAGTGTAGTAGGGAGTTACAATCAGCCCCAGCATTTT. V is TRBV30 and J is TRBJ1-5, with D uncertain. Between the trimmed V and J ends, which lost 0 bases and 3 bases, there was a span of 12 bases. This CDR3 region has 15 residues. CDR1 and CDR2 (germline): GTSNPN, SVGIG (reference sequence).

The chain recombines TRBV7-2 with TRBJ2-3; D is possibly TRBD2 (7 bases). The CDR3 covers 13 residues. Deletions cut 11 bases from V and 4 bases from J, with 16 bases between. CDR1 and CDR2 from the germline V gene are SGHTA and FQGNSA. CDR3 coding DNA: TGTGCCTCAAGGGGGGGGGACCCAGATACGCAGTATTTT. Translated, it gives CASRGGDPDTQYF. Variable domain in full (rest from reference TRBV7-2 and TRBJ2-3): GAGVSQSPSNKVTEKGKDVELRCDPISGHTALYWYRQSLGQGLEFLIYFQGNSAPDKSGLPSDRFSAERTGGSVSTLTIQRTQQEDSAVYLCASRGGDPDTQYFGPGTRLTVL.

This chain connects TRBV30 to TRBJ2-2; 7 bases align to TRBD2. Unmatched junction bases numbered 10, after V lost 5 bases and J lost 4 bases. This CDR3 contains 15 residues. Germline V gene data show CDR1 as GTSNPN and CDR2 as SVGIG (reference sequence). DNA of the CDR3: TGTGCCTGGGGGAGCCCGGGAGGTGGCACCGGGGAGCTGTTTTTT. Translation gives CAWGSPGGGTGELFF.

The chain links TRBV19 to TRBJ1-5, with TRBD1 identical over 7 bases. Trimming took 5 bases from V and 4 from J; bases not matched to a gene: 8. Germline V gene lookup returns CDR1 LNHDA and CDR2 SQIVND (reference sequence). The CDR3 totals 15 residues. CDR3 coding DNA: TGTGCCAGTAGTCCTAATCAGGGGGTAAATCAGCCCCAGCATTTT. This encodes CASSPNQGVNQPQHF.

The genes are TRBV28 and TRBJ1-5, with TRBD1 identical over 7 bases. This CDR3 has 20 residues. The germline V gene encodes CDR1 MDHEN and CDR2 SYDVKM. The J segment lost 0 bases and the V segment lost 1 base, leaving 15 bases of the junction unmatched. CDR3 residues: CASSLSKGTARGGSNQPQHF. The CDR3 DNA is TGTGCCAGCAGTTTATCCAAAGGGACAGCCAGGGGAGGTAGCAATCAGCCCCAGCATTTT.

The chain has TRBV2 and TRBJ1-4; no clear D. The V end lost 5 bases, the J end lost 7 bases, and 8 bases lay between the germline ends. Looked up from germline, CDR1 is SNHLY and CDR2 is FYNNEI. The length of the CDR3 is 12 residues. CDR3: CASSRLIEKLFF. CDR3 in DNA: TGTGCCAGCAGTCGACTGATTGAAAAACTGTTTTTT. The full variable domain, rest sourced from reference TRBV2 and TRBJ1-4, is EPEVTQTPSHQVTQMGQEVILRCVPISNHLYFYWYRQILGQKVEFLVSFYNNEISEKSEIFDDQFSVERPDGSNFTLKIRSTKLEDSAMYFCASSRLIEKLFFGSGTQLSVL.

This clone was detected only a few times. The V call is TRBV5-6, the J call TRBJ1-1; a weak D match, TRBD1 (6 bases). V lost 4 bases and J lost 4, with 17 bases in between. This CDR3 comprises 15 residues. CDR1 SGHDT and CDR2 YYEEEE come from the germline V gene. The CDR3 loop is CASSGAGEGSTEAFF. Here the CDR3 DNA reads TGTGCCAGCAGCGGGGCAGGGGAGGGTAGCACTGAAGCTTTCTTT.

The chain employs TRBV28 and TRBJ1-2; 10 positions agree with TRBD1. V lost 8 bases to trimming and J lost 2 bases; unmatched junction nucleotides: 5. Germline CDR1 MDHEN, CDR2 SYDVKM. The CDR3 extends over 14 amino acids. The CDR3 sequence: CASRSGQGNYGYTF. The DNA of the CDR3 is TGTGCCAGCCGATCGGGACAGGGGAACTATGGCTACACCTTC.

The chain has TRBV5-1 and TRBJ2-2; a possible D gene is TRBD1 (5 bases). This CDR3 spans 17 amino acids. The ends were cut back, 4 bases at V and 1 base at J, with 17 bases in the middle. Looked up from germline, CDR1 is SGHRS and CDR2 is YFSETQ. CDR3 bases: TGCGCCAGCAGCGCTGCCCCTCTAGGGGTGAACACCGGGGAGCTGTTTTTT. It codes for CASSAAPLGVNTGELFF.

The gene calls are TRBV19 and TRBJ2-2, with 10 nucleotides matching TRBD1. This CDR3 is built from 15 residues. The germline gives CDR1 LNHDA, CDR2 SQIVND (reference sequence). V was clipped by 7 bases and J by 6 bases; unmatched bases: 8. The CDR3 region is CASKSGQGSSGELFF. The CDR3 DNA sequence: TGTGCCAGTAAATCGGGACAGGGGAGCTCCGGGGAGCTGTTTTTT.

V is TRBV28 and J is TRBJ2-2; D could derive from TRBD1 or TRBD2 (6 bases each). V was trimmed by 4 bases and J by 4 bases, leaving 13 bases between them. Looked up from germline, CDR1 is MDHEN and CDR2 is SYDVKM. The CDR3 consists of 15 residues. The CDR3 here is CASSSWGAGTGELFF. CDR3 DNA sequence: TGTGCCAGCAGTTCATGGGGGGCCGGCACCGGGGAGCTGTTTTTT.

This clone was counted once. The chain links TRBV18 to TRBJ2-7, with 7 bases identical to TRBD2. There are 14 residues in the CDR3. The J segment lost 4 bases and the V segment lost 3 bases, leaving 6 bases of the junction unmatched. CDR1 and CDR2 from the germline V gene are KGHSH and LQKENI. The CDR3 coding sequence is TGTGCCAGCTCACCGGCCGAGGGAGGGTACGAGCAGTACGTC. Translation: CASSPAEGGYEQYV.

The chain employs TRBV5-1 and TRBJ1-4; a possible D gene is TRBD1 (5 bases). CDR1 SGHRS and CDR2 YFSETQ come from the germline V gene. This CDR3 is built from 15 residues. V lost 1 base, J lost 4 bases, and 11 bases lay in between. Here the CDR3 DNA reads TGCGCCAGCAGCTTGACCGGGACTCTTAATGAAAAACTGTTTTTT. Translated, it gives CASSLTGTLNEKLFF.

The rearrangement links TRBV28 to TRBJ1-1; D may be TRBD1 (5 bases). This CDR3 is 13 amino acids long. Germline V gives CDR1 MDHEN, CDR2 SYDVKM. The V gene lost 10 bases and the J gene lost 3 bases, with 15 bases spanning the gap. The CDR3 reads CATCRGGDTEAFF. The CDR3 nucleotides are TGTGCCACCTGTAGGGGAGGGGACACTGAAGCTTTCTTT.

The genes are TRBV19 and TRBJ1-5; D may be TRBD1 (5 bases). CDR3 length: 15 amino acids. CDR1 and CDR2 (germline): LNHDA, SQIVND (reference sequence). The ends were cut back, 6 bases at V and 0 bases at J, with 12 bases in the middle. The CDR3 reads CASRTQTASNQPQHF. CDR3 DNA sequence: TGTGCCAGTAGAACCCAGACAGCTAGCAATCAGCCCCAGCATTTT.